The entry below gives a single T cell receptor beta chain sequence along with its context. This sample was taken from a study of blood T cells in healthy people across ages. Sample-barcoded 5' priming and a J-beta primer mix drove a second PCR of 7 to 11 cycles. Per sample, CDR3-containing paired-end reads numbered at least 2.5 million. MiXCR was run by TCRdb on the 5' RACE reads, yielding one entry per CDR3 protein. Here the sample spans about 1,500,000 distinct CDR3 sequences, roughly 45% being singletons. Trimming cost V 2 bases and J 0 bases, with 10 bases left between them. Germline V lookup: CDR1 SGHTA, CDR2 FQGNSA. The CDR3 consists of 15 residues.

The source material was blood. The clonotype originates from a woman aged 18-35 years in good health. V gene TRBV7-2 combines with J gene TRBJ1-1, with D hard to call. Written as DNA, the CDR3 is TGTGCCAGCAGCTTAATACGGCATCTGAACACTGAAGCTTTCTTT. It translates to CASSLIRHLNTEAFF.